This T cell receptor beta chain came from a study of OX40 agonist ivuxolimab in advanced cancers. With respect to the entire study: Ivuxolimab was a fully human IgG2 agonistic monoclonal antibody targeting the costimulatory receptor OX40 (CD134). Of the roughly 54 patients in dose escalation, about 20 had hepatocellular carcinoma, some 15 had melanoma, 9 had renal cell carcinoma and 9 had head and neck cancer. The dose-escalation cohort was 82.7% male with a mean age of approximately 59 years, ranging from 23 to 79. The paper covers the monotherapy dose-escalation part of the phase I ivuxolimab trial, which included N of about 50 patients. Patients were allowed to have had prior anti-PD-1, anti-PD-L1 or anti-CTLA-4 therapy, and 30% to 40% of the dose-escalation patients had previously received checkpoint inhibitors. Peripheral TCRbeta sequencing aimed to test whether ivuxolimab altered TCR sequence diversity and caused clonal T-cell expansion. Intravenous ivuxolimab was administered to patients every 2 weeks at six dose levels: 0.01, 0.1, 0.3, 1.5, 3 and 10 mg/kg. Three dose-escalation patients achieved partial responses, one with hepatocellular carcinoma and two with cutaneous melanoma. What the work shows at the level of the full study, not this receptor alone: In the 0.1-3.0 mg/kg groups, partial responders were among the patients with the lowest normalized peripheral clonal expansion, particularly in CD8+ T cells. The antigen specificity of the clonally expanded peripheral T cells was not determined. At doses from 0.1 to 3.0 mg/kg, clonal expansion was seen in both CD4+ and CD8+ blood T cells between baseline and week 6. After ivuxolimab, expanded clones were on average more numerous among CD8+ T cells than among CD4+ T cells. Low levels of normalized T-cell clonal expansion were also seen in some nonresponding patients.

Genomic DNA was extracted from sorted cells for sequencing of the TCRbeta CDR3 region. The immunoSEQ Assay was used to sequence the TCRbeta CDR3 regions. TCRdb obtained this table from immuneACCESS and retained in-frame rearrangements with V and J assigned. These tables miss some clones; where compared with another copy, unresolved V genes account for less than half of the shortfall, and the remainder is unexplained. This sample comprises about 70,000 clones, around 90% of them detected only once. The biggest ten clones account for around 2.7% of the sample. The trial excluded patients who had a history of autoimmune disease or were on systemic immunosuppression. Peripheral blood for TCR sequencing was collected from all dose cohorts at baseline, on cycle 4 day 1, and on cycle 7 day 1. The samples were taken from a phase I, first-in-human, multicenter, open-label dose-escalation trial of ivuxolimab. The trial enrolled adults with locally advanced or metastatic head and neck squamous cell, hepatocellular, melanoma or renal cell carcinoma. Before TCR sequencing, CD4+ and CD8+ T cells were separately sorted from peripheral blood.

Of note for this clone: What this receptor recognizes is not known. No base qualities exist here, and no much larger clone lies one base off it.

From cysteine to phenylalanine, the CDR3 is 13 amino acids long. The CDR3 DNA has 39 bases and is translated from base 1. From a lookup of the germline V gene (reference sequence), CDR1 and CDR2 are MNHNY and SVGAGI. V loses 7 bases at its end and J loses 3 bases; junction bases beyond the gene matches: 2. The sequenced sample was CD4+ or CD8+ T cells sorted from blood, obtained in a trial of the OX40 agonist ivuxolimab. The sequence was obtained from an adult with an advanced solid tumor such as melanoma, head and neck, liver or kidney cancer. Rearrangement joined TRBV6-6 to TRBJ2-3; 9 bases in the junction line up with TRBD1. The sequenced DNA: TGTGCCAGCACGGGACAGGGTACAGATACGCAGTATTTT. Its coded protein is CASTGQGTDTQYF.